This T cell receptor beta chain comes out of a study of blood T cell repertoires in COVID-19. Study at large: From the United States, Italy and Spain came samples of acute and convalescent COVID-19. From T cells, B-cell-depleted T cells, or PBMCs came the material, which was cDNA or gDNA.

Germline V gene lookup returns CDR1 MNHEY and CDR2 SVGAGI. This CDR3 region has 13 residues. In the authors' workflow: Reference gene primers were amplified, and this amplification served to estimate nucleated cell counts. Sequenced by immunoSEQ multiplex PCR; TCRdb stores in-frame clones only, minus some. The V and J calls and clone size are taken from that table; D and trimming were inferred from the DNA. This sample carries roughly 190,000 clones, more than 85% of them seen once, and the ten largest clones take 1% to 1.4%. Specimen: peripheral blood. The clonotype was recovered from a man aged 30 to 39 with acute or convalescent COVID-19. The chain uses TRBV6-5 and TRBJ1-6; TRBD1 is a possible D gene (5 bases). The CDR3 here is CATRAAYNSPLHF. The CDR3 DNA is TGTGCGACCAGGGCAGCTTATAATTCACCCCTCCACTTT.